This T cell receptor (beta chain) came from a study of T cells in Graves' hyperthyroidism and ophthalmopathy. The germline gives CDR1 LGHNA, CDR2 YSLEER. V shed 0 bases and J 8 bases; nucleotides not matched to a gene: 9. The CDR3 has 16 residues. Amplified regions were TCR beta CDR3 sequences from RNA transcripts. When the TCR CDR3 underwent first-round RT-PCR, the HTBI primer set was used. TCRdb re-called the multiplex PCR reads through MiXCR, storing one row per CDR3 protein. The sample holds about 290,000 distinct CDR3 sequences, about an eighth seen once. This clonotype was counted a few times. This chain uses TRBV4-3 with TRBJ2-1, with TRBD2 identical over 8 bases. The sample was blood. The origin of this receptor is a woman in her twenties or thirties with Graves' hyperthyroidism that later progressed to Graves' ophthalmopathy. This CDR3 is CASSQDRSGGDDEQFF. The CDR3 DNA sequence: TGCGCCAGCAGCCAAGATAGGAGCGGGGGAGACGATGAGCAGTTCTTC.